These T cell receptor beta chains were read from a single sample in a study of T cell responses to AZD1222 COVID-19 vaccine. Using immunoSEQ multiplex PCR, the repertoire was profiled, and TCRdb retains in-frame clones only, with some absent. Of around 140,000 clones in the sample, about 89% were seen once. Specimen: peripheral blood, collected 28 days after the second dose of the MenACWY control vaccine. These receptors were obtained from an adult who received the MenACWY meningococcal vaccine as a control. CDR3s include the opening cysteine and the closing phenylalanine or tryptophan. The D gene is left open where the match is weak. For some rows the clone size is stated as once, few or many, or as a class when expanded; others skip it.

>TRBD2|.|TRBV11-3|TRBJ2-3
CASSLGTTSGPGDTQYF
TGTGCCAGCAGCTTAGGAACTACTAGCGGGCCGGGGGATACGCAGTATTTT
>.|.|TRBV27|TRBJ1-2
CASRSAGTAYGYTF
TGTGCCAGCAGATCGGCCGGGACGGCTTATGGCTACACCTTC
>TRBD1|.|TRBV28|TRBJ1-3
CASSSGGPGNTIYF
TGTGCCAGCAGTTCAGGGGGCCCTGGAAACACCATATATTTT
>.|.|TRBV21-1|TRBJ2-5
CASSKDWRWGGETQYF
TGTGCCAGCAGCAAGGATTGGCGGTGGGGCGGAGAGACCCAGTACTTC
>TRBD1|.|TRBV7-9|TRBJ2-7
CASSSRTGGYEQYF
TGTGCCAGCAGCTCCCGGACAGGGGGCTACGAGCAGTACTTC
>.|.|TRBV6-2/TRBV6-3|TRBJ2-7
CASSYVYDVYEQYF
TGTGCCAGCAGTTACGTCTACGACGTCTACGAGCAGTACTTC
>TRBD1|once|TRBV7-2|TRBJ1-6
CASSPPGTANSPLHF
TGTGCCAGCAGCCCCCCCGGGACAGCTAATTCACCCCTCCACTTT
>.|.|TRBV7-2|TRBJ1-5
CASSLRGARGLSNQPQHF
TGTGCCAGCAGCTTAAGGGGGGCGAGGGGGTTGAGCAATCAGCCCCAGCATTTT
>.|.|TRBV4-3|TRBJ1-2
CASSQERGSENYGYTF
TGCGCCAGCAGCCAAGAACGGGGCAGTGAAAACTATGGCTACACCTTC
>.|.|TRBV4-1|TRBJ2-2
CASSHNTGELFF
TGCGCCAGCAGCCATAACACCGGGGAGCTGTTTTTT
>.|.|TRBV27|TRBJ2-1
CASSPSWGPAYNEQFF
TGTGCCAGCAGTCCGTCATGGGGGCCAGCCTACAATGAGCAGTTCTTC
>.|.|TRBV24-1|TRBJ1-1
CATSDLDSEAFF
TGTGCCACCAGTGATTTAGACAGTGAAGCTTTCTTT
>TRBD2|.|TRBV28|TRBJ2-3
CASSLERGGRGDTQYF
TGTGCCAGCAGTTTGGAGCGGGGGGGCCGGGGAGATACGCAGTATTTT
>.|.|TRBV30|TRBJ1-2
CAWSAVELRYTF
TGTGCCTGGAGTGCGGTCGAGCTTCGCTACACCTTC
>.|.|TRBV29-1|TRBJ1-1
CSATDGQNTEAFF
TGCAGCGCTACGGACGGACAGAACACTGAAGCTTTCTTT
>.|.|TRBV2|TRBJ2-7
CASSVQFGSHEQYF
TGTGCCAGCAGTGTCCAGTTTGGAAGCCACGAGCAGTACTTC
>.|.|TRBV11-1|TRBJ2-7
CASRRDTSYEQYF
TGTGCCAGCAGAAGAGATACCTCCTACGAGCAGTACTTC
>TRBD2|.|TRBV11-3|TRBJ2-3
CASSLGSSGSTDTQYF
TGTGCCAGCAGCCTAGGGTCTAGCGGGAGCACAGATACGCAGTATTTT
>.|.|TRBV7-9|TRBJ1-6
CASSFGSSPLHF
TGTGCCAGCAGCTTTGGGTCTTCACCCCTCCACTTT
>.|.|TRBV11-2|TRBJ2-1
CASSLGEGTGNEQFF
TGTGCCAGCAGCTTGGGAGAGGGTACAGGTAATGAGCAGTTCTTC